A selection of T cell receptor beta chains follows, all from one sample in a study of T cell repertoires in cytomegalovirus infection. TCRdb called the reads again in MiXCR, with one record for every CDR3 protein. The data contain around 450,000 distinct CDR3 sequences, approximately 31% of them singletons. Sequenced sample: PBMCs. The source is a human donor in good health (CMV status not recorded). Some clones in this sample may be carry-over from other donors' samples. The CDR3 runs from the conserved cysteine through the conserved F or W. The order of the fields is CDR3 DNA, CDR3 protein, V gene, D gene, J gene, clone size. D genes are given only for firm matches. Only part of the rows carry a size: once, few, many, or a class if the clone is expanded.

DNA: TGTGCCAGCAGTTTAAACGGGGCCCCCTCGCTCTATGGCTACAACTTC; CDR3: CASSLNGAPSLYGYNF; V: TRBV28; D: .; J: TRBJ1-2; size: .
DNA: TGTGCCAGCAGTTTAAAGGGGTTTAATCAGCCCCAGCATTTT; CDR3: CASSLKGFNQPQHF; V: TRBV27; D: .; J: TRBJ1-5; size: many
DNA: TGCAGCGTTGAATCAGGGAGACCCTACGAGCAGTACTTC; CDR3: CSVESGRPYEQYF; V: TRBV29-1; D: .; J: TRBJ2-7; size: .
DNA: TGTGCCAGCAGCTCCCGGGACAGGGGATCTGTAGCTTTCTTT; CDR3: CASSSRDRGSVAFF; V: TRBV5-6; D: TRBD1; J: TRBJ1-1; size: .
DNA: TGTGCCAGTCAAACCCGTGGGGGTTCGGGGCAGCCCCAGCATTTT; CDR3: CASQTRGGSGQPQHF; V: TRBV19; D: .; J: TRBJ1-5; size: .
DNA: TGTGCCAGCAGGATACAGGGGTACCATGGCTACACCTTC; CDR3: CASRIQGYHGYTF; V: TRBV7-2; D: TRBD1; J: TRBJ1-2; size: many
DNA: TGTGCCAGCAGCTTAGCGAACACTAAAGAGACCCAGTACTTC; CDR3: CASSLANTKETQYF; V: TRBV7-2; D: .; J: TRBJ2-5; size: .
DNA: TGCGCCAGCAGTGCGTTAGCGGTTACCCATGAGCAGTTCTTC; CDR3: CASSALAVTHEQFF; V: TRBV5-1; D: .; J: TRBJ2-1; size: .
DNA: TGTGCCAGCAGCTTAGCAGGCAGCTCCTACGAGCAGTACTTC; CDR3: CASSLAGSSYEQYF; V: TRBV7-2; D: .; J: TRBJ2-7; size: many
DNA: TGTGCCAGCAGGATGGAGGCAGACTATAATTCACCCCTCCACTTT; CDR3: CASRMEADYNSPLHF; V: TRBV25-1; D: .; J: TRBJ1-6; size: few
DNA: TGTGCCAGCAGCTTAGTGACAGCTAACTATGGCTACACCTTC; CDR3: CASSLVTANYGYTF; V: TRBV7-8; D: .; J: TRBJ1-2; size: .
DNA: TGCGCCAGCAGCCAAGCAGCGGGGGGCCTCCAAGAGACCCAGTACTTC; CDR3: CASSQAAGGLQETQYF; V: TRBV4-3; D: TRBD2; J: TRBJ2-5; size: .
DNA: TGTGCCAGCAGCTTAATTCAAGGGGTGGTCGGAGGCTACACCTTC; CDR3: CASSLIQGVVGGYTF; V: TRBV7-9; D: .; J: TRBJ1-2; size: many
DNA: TGTGCCAGCAGCCCCGACTATAATTCACCCCTCCACTTT; CDR3: CASSPDYNSPLHF; V: TRBV7-6; D: .; J: TRBJ1-6; size: few
DNA: TGCGCCAGCAGCCTAGAGGGGGGATCCGGTGTGCCCCAGCATTTT; CDR3: CASSLEGGSGVPQHF; V: TRBV4-1; D: .; J: TRBJ1-5; size: .
DNA: TGTGCCAGCAGTACCCAACCGGGACAGGGGGCCGGATTCAATCAGCCCCAGCATTTT; CDR3: CASSTQPGQGAGFNQPQHF; V: TRBV6-1; D: TRBD1; J: TRBJ1-5; size: .
DNA: TGTGCCAGTAGGTTCCTGACTGGGACCACAGAGAGGCAGTATTTT; CDR3: CASRFLTGTTERQYF; V: TRBV6-1; D: .; J: TRBJ2-3; size: .
DNA: TGTGCCAGCAGTGGGGACAGGGGGCTCCCCGGGGAGCTGTTTTTT; CDR3: CASSGDRGLPGELFF; V: TRBV6-1; D: TRBD1; J: TRBJ2-2; size: .
DNA: TGCGCCAGCAGCCGAACGCCTAAACAGGACCTGGGTGAAAAACTGTTTTTT; CDR3: CASSRTPKQDLGEKLFF; V: TRBV5-1; D: .; J: TRBJ1-4; size: .
DNA: TGTGCCACCAGTGATAAAACGGGACAGGGGATTCACGAGCAGTACTTC; CDR3: CATSDKTGQGIHEQYF; V: TRBV24-1; D: TRBD1; J: TRBJ2-7; size: few
DNA: TGTGCCAGCAGCCCGACCGAGGGAAAACTGTTTTTT; CDR3: CASSPTEGKLFF; V: TRBV7-8; D: .; J: TRBJ1-4; size: many
DNA: TGTGCCAGCAACCGGGATACCAACTACGAGCAGTACTTC; CDR3: CASNRDTNYEQYF; V: TRBV2; D: .; J: TRBJ2-7; size: few
DNA: TGCGCCAGCAGGGAGAGACTAGCGGGGGTCTACGAGCAGTACTTC; CDR3: CASRERLAGVYEQYF; V: TRBV4-1; D: TRBD2; J: TRBJ2-7; size: .
DNA: TGTGCCAGCAGCTTACCAGGGGGCGTCTCACCCCTCCACTTT; CDR3: CASSLPGGVSPLHF; V: TRBV7-9; D: TRBD1; J: TRBJ1-6; size: few
DNA: TGTGCCAGCAGCCTGCGGGGGAGGGGGCACACCACAGATACGCAGTATTTT; CDR3: CASSLRGRGHTTDTQYF; V: TRBV7-9; D: .; J: TRBJ2-3; size: many
DNA: TGTGCCAGCAACAGGACGCCTTCGAATGAGCAGTTCTTC; CDR3: CASNRTPSNEQFF; V: TRBV7-2; D: .; J: TRBJ2-1; size: few
DNA: TGTGCCAGCACCAGGGAGGACAGTTATTATGGCTACACCTTC; CDR3: CASTREDSYYGYTF; V: TRBV9; D: .; J: TRBJ1-2; size: .
DNA: TGTGCCATCAGTGCTGGCCAAGAGACCCAGTACTTC; CDR3: CAISAGQETQYF; V: TRBV10-3; D: .; J: TRBJ2-5; size: .
DNA: TGCGCCAGCAGCTTGGTGGACAGCTACGAGCAGTACTTC; CDR3: CASSLVDSYEQYF; V: TRBV5-1; D: .; J: TRBJ2-7; size: .
DNA: TGTGCCAGCAGTTCAGGGAAGGGTTTCGGGGAAAAACTGTTTTTT; CDR3: CASSSGKGFGEKLFF; V: TRBV27; D: .; J: TRBJ1-4; size: .
DNA: TGTGCCAGCAGCTATCGCGGTAGCGGGGAGCCCAATGAGCAGTTCTTC; CDR3: CASSYRGSGEPNEQFF; V: TRBV11-2; D: TRBD2; J: TRBJ2-1; size: .
DNA: TGTGGACATCCTCGGGGAAACACCATATATTTT; CDR3: CGHPRGNTIYF; V: TRBV10-3; D: .; J: TRBJ1-3; size: .
DNA: TGCAGCGCCCGGTCCGGGGAGCGCACTGAAGCTTTCTTT; CDR3: CSARSGERTEAFF; V: TRBV29-1; D: .; J: TRBJ1-1; size: few
DNA: TGTGCCAGCAGTTTAGACCTGGAGAGGTATGGCTACACCTTC; CDR3: CASSLDLERYGYTF; V: TRBV12-3/TRBV12-4; D: .; J: TRBJ1-2; size: few
DNA: TGTGCCAGCAGCCAAGTATTTGCCGACCAAGAGACCCAGTACTTC; CDR3: CASSQVFADQETQYF; V: TRBV4-2; D: .; J: TRBJ2-5; size: .
DNA: TGTGCCAGCAGACCGCGGGGGGAAGAGACCCAGTACTTC; CDR3: CASRPRGEETQYF; V: TRBV28; D: TRBD2; J: TRBJ2-5; size: many
DNA: TGTGCCAGCAGCCGGGAGAGGGTTGAAAGAACCGGGGAGCTGTTTTTT; CDR3: CASSRERVERTGELFF; V: TRBV7-9; D: .; J: TRBJ2-2; size: many
DNA: TGTGCCAGTAGTAGAACTCCCAGGGGGACTGAAGCTTTCTTT; CDR3: CASSRTPRGTEAFF; V: TRBV19; D: TRBD1; J: TRBJ1-1; size: many
DNA: TGTGCCAGCAGTTTTCGGGGGGGCTCGTACCAAGAGACCCAGTACTTC; CDR3: CASSFRGGSYQETQYF; V: TRBV28; D: TRBD2; J: TRBJ2-5; size: .
DNA: TGTGCCACCAGCAGAGATTCAGGAGGCACAGATACGCAGTATTTT; CDR3: CATSRDSGGTDTQYF; V: TRBV15; D: .; J: TRBJ2-3; size: .
DNA: TGTGCCAGCAGTAGAGGGACAGGGCACACTGAAGCTTTCTTT; CDR3: CASSRGTGHTEAFF; V: TRBV7-9; D: TRBD1; J: TRBJ1-1; size: few
DNA: TGTGCCAGCAGTCTCAGACGGTTGGTGAACACTGAAGCTTTCTTT; CDR3: CASSLRRLVNTEAFF; V: TRBV6-6; D: .; J: TRBJ1-1; size: few
DNA: TGTGCCCGCATCCCGGACAGGGGTCATCCCCAGCATTTT; CDR3: CARIPDRGHPQHF; V: TRBV6-8; D: TRBD1; J: TRBJ1-5; size: .
DNA: TGTGCCAGCAGCTTAGCGGACAGGGCCTACGAGCAGTACTTC; CDR3: CASSLADRAYEQYF; V: TRBV7-2; D: TRBD1; J: TRBJ2-7; size: few
DNA: TGTGCCAGCAGAAGACCCCAGACGCCCTACGAGCAGTACTTC; CDR3: CASRRPQTPYEQYF; V: TRBV12-3/TRBV12-4; D: .; J: TRBJ2-7; size: many
DNA: TGTGCCAGCGGCTCCCGGCCCGGGACGGACTATGGCTACACCTTC; CDR3: CASGSRPGTDYGYTF; V: TRBV7-2; D: .; J: TRBJ1-2; size: .
DNA: TGTGCCAGCAGTTTCGCTCCGGACTACCCCGGGACAGATACGCAGTATTTT; CDR3: CASSFAPDYPGTDTQYF; V: TRBV27; D: .; J: TRBJ2-3; size: .
DNA: TGTGCCAGCAGCCCCGAAGGTTCTGTAGGTCAGCCCCAGCATTTT; CDR3: CASSPEGSVGQPQHF; V: TRBV6-5; D: .; J: TRBJ1-5; size: .
DNA: TGTGCCAGCAGCCCCGGGACAGGGATCACAGATACGCAGTATTTT; CDR3: CASSPGTGITDTQYF; V: TRBV6-6; D: TRBD1; J: TRBJ2-3; size: few
DNA: TGTGCCAGCAGCCTCTATGGTTTTGGAAACACCATATATTTT; CDR3: CASSLYGFGNTIYF; V: TRBV4-2; D: .; J: TRBJ1-3; size: many
DNA: TGTGCCAGCAGTTTAGCAGGGATCGGACCCCTCACCGGGGAGCTGTTTTTT; CDR3: CASSLAGIGPLTGELFF; V: TRBV12-3/TRBV12-4; D: .; J: TRBJ2-2; size: few
DNA: TGTGCCAGCAGCTTTCGAAGGGGAATGAACACTGAAGCTTTCTTT; CDR3: CASSFRRGMNTEAFF; V: TRBV5-6; D: .; J: TRBJ1-1; size: .
DNA: TGTGCCAGCAGCGGGAGGAAAGGGGAAAAACTGTTTTTT; CDR3: CASSGRKGEKLFF; V: TRBV12-3/TRBV12-4; D: .; J: TRBJ1-4; size: many
DNA: TGTGCCAGCAGCCCGAATGGGGGCGAGACCCAGTACTTC; CDR3: CASSPNGGETQYF; V: TRBV4-2; D: .; J: TRBJ2-5; size: once